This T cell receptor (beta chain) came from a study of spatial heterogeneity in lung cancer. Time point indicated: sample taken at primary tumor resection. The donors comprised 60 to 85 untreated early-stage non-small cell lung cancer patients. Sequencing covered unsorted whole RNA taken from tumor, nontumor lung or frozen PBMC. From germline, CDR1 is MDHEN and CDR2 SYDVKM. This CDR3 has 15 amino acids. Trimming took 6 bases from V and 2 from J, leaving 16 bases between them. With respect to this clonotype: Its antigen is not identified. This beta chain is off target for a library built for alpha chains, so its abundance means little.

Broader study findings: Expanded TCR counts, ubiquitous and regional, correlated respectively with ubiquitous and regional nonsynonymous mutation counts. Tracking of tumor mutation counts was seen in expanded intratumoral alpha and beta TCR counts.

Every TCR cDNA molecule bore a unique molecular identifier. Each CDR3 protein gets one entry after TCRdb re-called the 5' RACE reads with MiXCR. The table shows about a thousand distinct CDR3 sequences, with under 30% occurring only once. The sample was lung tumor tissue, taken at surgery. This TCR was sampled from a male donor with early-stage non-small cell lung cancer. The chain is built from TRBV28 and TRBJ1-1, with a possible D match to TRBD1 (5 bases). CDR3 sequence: CASSNLQGFNTEAFF. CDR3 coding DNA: TGTGCCAGCAGCAACCTCCAGGGTTTCAACACTGAAGCTTTCTTT. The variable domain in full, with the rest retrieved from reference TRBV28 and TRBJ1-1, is DVKVTQSSRYLVKRTGEKVFLECVQDMDHENMFWYRQDPGLGLRLIYFSYDVKMKEKGDIPEGYSVSREKKERFSLILESASTNQTSMYLCASSNLQGFNTEAFFGQGTRLTVV.